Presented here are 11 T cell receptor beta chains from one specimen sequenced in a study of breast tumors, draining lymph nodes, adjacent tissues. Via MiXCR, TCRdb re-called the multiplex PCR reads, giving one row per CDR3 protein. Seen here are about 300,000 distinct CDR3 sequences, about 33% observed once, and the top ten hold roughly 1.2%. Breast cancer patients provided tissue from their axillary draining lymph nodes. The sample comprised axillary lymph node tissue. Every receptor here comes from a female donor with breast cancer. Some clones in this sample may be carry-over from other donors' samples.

This CDR3 is CASRGRLRQRGTQHF. CDR3 bases: TGTGCCAGCAGGGGAAGACTTAGACAACGGGGTACGCAGCATTTT. The gene calls are TRBV2 and TRBJ2-3; D is undetermined. The tail of the sequence fits TRBJ1-5 better, so the J call may be wrong. Germline V gene data show CDR1 as SNHLY and CDR2 as FYNNEI. This CDR3 comprises 15 residues.

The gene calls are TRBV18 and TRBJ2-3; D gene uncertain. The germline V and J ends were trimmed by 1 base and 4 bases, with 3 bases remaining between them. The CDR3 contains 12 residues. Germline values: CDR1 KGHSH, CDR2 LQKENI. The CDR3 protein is CASSPLPDTQYF. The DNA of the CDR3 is TGTGCCAGCTCACCACTCCCAGATACGCAGTATTTT.

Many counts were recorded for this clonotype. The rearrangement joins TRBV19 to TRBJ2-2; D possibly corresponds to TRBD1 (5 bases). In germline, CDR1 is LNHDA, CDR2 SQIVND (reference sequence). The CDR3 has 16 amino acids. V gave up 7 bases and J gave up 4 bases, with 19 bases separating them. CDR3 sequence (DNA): TGTGCCAGTACCATCCTCCTGGGGCAGGGCACCGGGGAGCTGTTTTTT. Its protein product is CASTILLGQGTGELFF. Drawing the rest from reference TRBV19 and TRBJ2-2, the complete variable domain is DGGITQSPKYLFRKEGQNVTLSCEQNLNHDAMYWYRQDPGQGLRLIYYSQIVNDFQKGDIAEGYSVSREKKESFPLTVTSAQKNPTAFYLCASTILLGQGTGELFFGEGSRLTVL.

CDR3 in DNA: TGCAGTGCCCGCGAGAGTGGCAGGGCGTCCCATTCACCCCTCCACTTT. This encodes CSARESGRASHSPLHF. This chain joins TRBV20-1 and TRBJ1-6; D is perhaps TRBD1 (5 bases). V dropped 6 bases and J dropped 8 bases, with 23 bases sitting between them. Germline V gene data show CDR1 as DFQATT and CDR2 as SNEGSKA (reference sequence). CDR3 length equals 16 residues.

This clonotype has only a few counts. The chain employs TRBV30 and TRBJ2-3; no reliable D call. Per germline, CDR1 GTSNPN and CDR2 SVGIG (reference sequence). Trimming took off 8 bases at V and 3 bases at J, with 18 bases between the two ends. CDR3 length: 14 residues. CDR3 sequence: CATSSQLGTDTQYF. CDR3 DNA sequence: TGTGCCACAAGTTCCCAATTGGGGACAGATACGCAGTATTTT.

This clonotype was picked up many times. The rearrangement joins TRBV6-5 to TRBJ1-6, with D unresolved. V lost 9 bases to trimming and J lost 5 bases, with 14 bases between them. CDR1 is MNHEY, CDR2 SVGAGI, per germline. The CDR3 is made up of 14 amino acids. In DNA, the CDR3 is TGTGCCAGTCGCCGGGAGGTTCATAATTCACCCCTCCACTTT. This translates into CASRREVHNSPLHF.

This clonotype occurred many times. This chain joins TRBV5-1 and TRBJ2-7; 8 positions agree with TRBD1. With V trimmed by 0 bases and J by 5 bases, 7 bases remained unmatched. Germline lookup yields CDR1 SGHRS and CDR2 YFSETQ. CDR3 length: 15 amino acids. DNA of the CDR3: TGCGCCAGCAGCTTGGTGAGGACAGGGAGGAACGAGCAGTACTTC. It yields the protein CASSLVRTGRNEQYF.

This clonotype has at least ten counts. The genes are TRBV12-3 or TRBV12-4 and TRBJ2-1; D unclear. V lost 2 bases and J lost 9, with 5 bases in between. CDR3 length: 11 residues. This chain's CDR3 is CASSLRFEQFF. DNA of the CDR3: TGTGCCAGCAGTTTAAGGTTTGAGCAGTTCTTC.

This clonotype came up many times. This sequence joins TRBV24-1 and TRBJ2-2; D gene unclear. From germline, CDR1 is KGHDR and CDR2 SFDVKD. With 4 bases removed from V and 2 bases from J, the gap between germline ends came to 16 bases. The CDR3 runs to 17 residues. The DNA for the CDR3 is TGTGCCACCAGTGACCATCGCCGGGCCATTAACACCGGGGAGCTGTTTTTT. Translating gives CATSDHRRAINTGELFF.

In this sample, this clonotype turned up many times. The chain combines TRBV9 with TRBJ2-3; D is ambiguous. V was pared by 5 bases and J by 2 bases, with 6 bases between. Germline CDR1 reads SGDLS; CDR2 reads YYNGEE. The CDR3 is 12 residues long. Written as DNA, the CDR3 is TGTGCCAGCAGAGCAAACACAGATACGCAGTATTTT. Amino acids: CASRANTDTQYF. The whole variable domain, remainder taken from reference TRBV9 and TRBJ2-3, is DSGVTQTPKHLITATGQRVTLRCSPRSGDLSVYWYQQSLDQGLQFLIQYYNGEERAKGNILERFSAQQFPDLHSELNLSSLELGDSALYFCASRANTDTQYFGPGTRLTVL.

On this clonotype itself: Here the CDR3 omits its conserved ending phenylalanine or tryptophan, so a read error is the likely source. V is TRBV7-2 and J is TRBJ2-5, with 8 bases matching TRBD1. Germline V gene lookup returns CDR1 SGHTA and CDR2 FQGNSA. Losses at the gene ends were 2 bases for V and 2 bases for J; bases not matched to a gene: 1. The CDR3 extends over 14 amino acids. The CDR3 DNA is TGTGCCAGCAGCTTACACAGGGGGCAAGAGACCCAGTACTCC. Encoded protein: CASSLHRGQETQYS.